Below are 23 T cell receptor beta chains sequenced from a single sample in a study of CD8+ T cells in alopecia areata listed by TCRdb under 2018. The label giving this sample's treatment or condition can be read as: oral pan-JAK inhibitor, 5-10 mg twice daily. Preparation of the library involved the immunoSEQ multiplex PCR assay. For TCR sequencing, RNA was extracted from every sample and reverse transcribed into cDNA to serve as template. The table comes from immuneACCESS by way of TCRdb, which keeps in-frame sequences with V and J called. Part of the clones is missing from these tables; in studies checked, under half for an unresolved V gene and the rest for unknown reasons. This sample comprises 150,000 or so clones, 50% to 75% of them detected only once. The top ten clonotypes cover about a sixth of the sample. Sequenced material: CD4+ T cells sorted from blood, taken between weeks 55 and 65, from a patient treated with tofacitinib. These receptors all stem from a human donor with alopecia areata.

The chain uses TRBV5-1 and TRBJ2-1, with D perhaps TRBD1 (5 bases). CDR3 length: 16 residues. Germline assignment: CDR1 SGHRS and CDR2 YFSETQ. V was clipped by 4 bases and J by 12 bases, with 26 bases between them. The CDR3 DNA sequence: TGCGCCAGCAGCATTGGTTCGACAGCGCAGCAGCAAAGGCAGTTCTTC. Translated: CASSIGSTAQQQRQFF.

The chain carries TRBV4-1 and TRBJ2-7; no clear D. Germline values: CDR1 MGHRA, CDR2 YSYEKL. This CDR3 spans 15 amino acids. The V end lost 0 bases, the J end lost 3 bases, and 12 bases lay between the germline ends. CDR3 sequence reads: CASSQDWQASYEQYF. In DNA form, the CDR3 reads TGCGCCAGCAGCCAAGATTGGCAGGCCAGCTACGAGCAGTACTTC.

In this sample, this clone turned up a few times. The genes are TRBV18 and TRBJ2-1; 7 bases agree with TRBD1. This CDR3 is 13 amino acids long. Germline trimming cut 4 bases from V and 9 bases from J; bases unmatched to any gene: 6. Per the germline V gene, CDR1 is KGHSH and CDR2 is LQKENI. The CDR3 bases are TGTGCCAGCTCACTGGACAGGTTCGGTGAGCAGTTCTTC. Its protein is CASSLDRFGEQFF. Based on the CDR3 plus reference TRBV18 and TRBJ2-1, the full variable domain is NAGVMQNPRHLVRRRGQEARLRCSPMKGHSHVYWYRQLPEEGLKFMVYLQKENIIDESGMPKERFSAEFPKEGPSILRIQQVVRGDSAAYFCASSLDRFGEQFFGPGTRLTVL.

This sequence joins TRBV29-1 and TRBJ1-2, with D possibly being TRBD1 (6 bases). Between the trimmed V and J ends, which lost 1 base and 6 bases, there was a span of 12 bases. The CDR3 consists of 13 residues. The germline CDR1 and CDR2 sequences are SQVTM and ANQGSEA. CDR3 amino acids: CSVEGQDRNGYTF. CDR3 in DNA: TGCAGCGTTGAAGGACAGGACCGCAATGGCTACACCTTC. Drawing the rest from reference TRBV29-1 and TRBJ1-2, the complete variable domain is SAVISQKPSRDICQRGTSLTIQCQVDSQVTMMFWYRQQPGQSLTLIATANQGSEATYESGFVIDKFPISRPNLTFSTLTVSNMSPEDSSIYLCSVEGQDRNGYTFGSGTRLTVV.

This chain uses TRBV18 with TRBJ1-2; D is perhaps TRBD1 (6 bases). Germline V CDR1 and CDR2: KGHSH, LQKENI. The CDR3 runs to 13 residues. V was shortened by 4 bases and J by 3 bases, with 9 bases between the two germline ends. In DNA, the CDR3 is TGTGCCAGCTCACAACAGGGCGACTATGGCTACACCTTC. Its translation: CASSQQGDYGYTF.

The rearrangement links TRBV11-2 to TRBJ2-7; 8 nucleotides align to TRBD1. V shed 5 bases, J shed 4 bases, and the junction held 10 bases outside the gene matches. This CDR3 has 15 residues. Germline CDR1 reads SGHAT; CDR2 reads FQNNGV. The CDR3 DNA follows: TGTGCCAGCAGCACGTCGACAGGGGAGATGTACGAGCAGTACTTC. Translated: CASSTSTGEMYEQYF.

The V call is TRBV7-9, the J call TRBJ1-2; D call uncertain. This CDR3 has 16 residues. Germline V gives CDR1 SEHNR, CDR2 FQNEAQ (reference sequence). The V end lost 5 bases, the J end lost 0 bases, and 16 bases lay between the germline ends. The DNA for the CDR3 is TGTGCCAGCAGCGTCGCCCATAACAGAGCTAACTATGGCTACACCTTC. Its protein product is CASSVAHNRANYGYTF.

V and J are TRBV9 and TRBJ1-6; D is unclear. Germline V gene lookup returns CDR1 SGDLS and CDR2 YYNGEE. V was cut by 0 bases and J by 7 bases, with 8 bases left in between. The length of the CDR3 is 14 residues. As DNA, the CDR3 is TGTGCCAGCAGCGTAGAGGCACAAAATTCACCCCTCCACTTT. It encodes CASSVEAQNSPLHF.

V gene TRBV29-1 combines with J gene TRBJ2-5; 8 bases agree with TRBD1. V lost 1 base and J lost 5; bases outside the gene matches: 12. The germline gives CDR1 SQVTM, CDR2 ANQGSEA. The CDR3 covers 16 residues. The CDR3 reads CSVEGEAGGVFETQYF. In DNA form, the CDR3 reads TGCAGCGTTGAAGGGGAAGCAGGGGGCGTTTTTGAGACCCAGTACTTC.

The rearrangement uses TRBV5-1 and TRBJ2-7; D might be TRBD2 (6 bases). CDR1 is SGHRS and CDR2 is YFSETQ in the germline V gene. The ends were cut back, 7 bases at V and 1 base at J, with 9 bases in the middle. This CDR3 comprises 12 residues. In DNA form, the CDR3 reads TGCGCCAGCGCCGCGGGGTCCTACGAGCAGTACTTC. Translating it yields CASAAGSYEQYF.

The chain couples TRBV2 to TRBJ2-5; no clear D. Trimming stripped 6 bases from V and 5 bases from J, with 19 bases between. Germline V gene lookup returns CDR1 SNHLY and CDR2 FYNNEI. The CDR3 runs to 15 residues. As DNA, the CDR3 is TGTGCCAGCAGGGAATCGACTCTAACTGGGGAGACCCAGTACTTC. Encoded protein: CASRESTLTGETQYF.

The chain is built from TRBV30 and TRBJ1-2; TRBD1 matches at 9 bases. Germline V gene data show CDR1 as GTSNPN and CDR2 as SVGIG (reference sequence). J was trimmed by 9 bases and V by 4 bases; bases with no gene match: 6. The CDR3 extends over 12 amino acids. The CDR3, as DNA: TGTGCCTGGACCCGGGACAGGGCCAGCTACACCTTC. Amino acid sequence: CAWTRDRASYTF.

This clone occurred a few times. V gene TRBV29-1 combines with J gene TRBJ2-2; D may be TRBD2 (5 bases). The CDR3 has 13 amino acids. Looked up from germline, CDR1 is SQVTM and CDR2 is ANQGSEA. V lost 3 bases, J lost 2 bases, and 7 bases lay in between. This chain's CDR3 is CSVDSGNTGELFF. For the CDR3, the DNA is TGCAGCGTTGACAGCGGCAACACCGGGGAGCTGTTTTTT.

To note about this clone: This same CDR3 is encoded by further DNA sequences in the sample. The chain uses TRBV5-1 and TRBJ2-7; D gene uncertain. CDR3 length: 14 amino acids. V was trimmed by 0 bases and J by 0 bases, leaving 7 bases between them. The germline V gene encodes CDR1 SGHRS and CDR2 YFSETQ. CDR3 in amino acids: CASSLGSSSYEQYF. CDR3 nucleotide sequence: TGCGCCAGCAGCTTGGGTTCTTCCTCCTACGAGCAGTACTTC.

V is TRBV9 and J is TRBJ2-2; TRBD1 agrees at 7 bases. The junction had 9 bases not matched to a gene; V was cut back by 3 bases and J by 4 bases. The CDR3 extends over 16 amino acids. Germline V CDR1 and CDR2: SGDLS, YYNGEE. CDR3 in DNA: TGTGCCAGCAGCGACCCCCCGGGACAGTCCACCGGGGAGCTGTTTTTT. Protein product: CASSDPPGQSTGELFF.

This clone was detected a few times. This chain uses TRBV29-1 with TRBJ1-1; unclear D gene. The CDR3 spans 11 residues. V dropped 4 bases and J dropped 2 bases, with 5 bases sitting between them. Germline lookup yields CDR1 SQVTM and CDR2 ANQGSEA. The CDR3 nucleotides are TGCAGCGTTGCCAGTAACACTGAAGCTTTCTTT. Its translation is CSVASNTEAFF.

This chain uses TRBV25-1 with TRBJ1-6; no firm D call. CDR3 length equals 15 residues. From germline, CDR1 is MGHDK and CDR2 SYGVNS. V was pared by 0 bases and J by 7 bases, with 10 bases between. The chain's CDR3 is CASSEYKGPNSPLHF. The CDR3 DNA reads as TGTGCCAGCAGTGAATATAAAGGGCCCAATTCACCCCTCCACTTT. Full variable domain (missing parts from reference TRBV25-1 and TRBJ1-6): EADIYQTPRYLVIGTGKKITLECSQTMGHDKMYWYQQDPGMELHLIHYSYGVNSTEKGDLSSESTVSRIRTEHFPLTLESARPSHTSQYLCASSEYKGPNSPLHFGNGTRLTVT.

The genes are TRBV28 and TRBJ2-1, with D maybe TRBD1 (6 bases). The V and J ends lost 4 bases and 8 bases respectively, with 9 bases between them. CDR3 length: 12 amino acids. CDR1 is MDHEN, CDR2 SYDVKM, per germline. The CDR3 is CASSWGQYEQFF. CDR3 coding DNA: TGTGCCAGCAGTTGGGGGCAGTATGAGCAGTTCTTC. Full variable domain (outside the CDR3, taken from reference TRBV28 and TRBJ2-1): DVKVTQSSRYLVKRTGEKVFLECVQDMDHENMFWYRQDPGLGLRLIYFSYDVKMKEKGDIPEGYSVSREKKERFSLILESASTNQTSMYLCASSWGQYEQFFGPGTRLTVL.

Comment on this clone: This specimen includes other DNA sequences encoding the same CDR3. The V and J genes are TRBV5-1 and TRBJ2-5, with TRBD1 matching 10 bases. Trimming at V came to 0 bases and at J to 4 bases, leaving 3 bases not matched to a gene. CDR3 length: 15 residues. Per the germline V gene, CDR1 is SGHRS and CDR2 is YFSETQ. CDR3: CASSLGRTGGETQYF. Here the CDR3 DNA reads TGCGCCAGCAGCTTGGGGCGGACAGGGGGAGAGACCCAGTACTTC.

The rearrangement uses TRBV6-5 and TRBJ2-7; D unclear. Germline V CDR1 and CDR2: MNHEY, SVGAGI. This CDR3 spans 15 amino acids. V was pared by 0 bases and J by 2 bases, with 11 bases between. The CDR3 loop reads CASSYSGVPTYEQYF. In nucleotides, the CDR3 is TGTGCCAGCAGTTACTCTGGGGTACCAACCTACGAGCAGTACTTC.

The J gene is TRBJ2-3, the V gene TRBV5-1, with a tentative D call TRBD2 (6 bases). This CDR3 has 14 amino acids. Trimming removed 7 bases at V and 2 bases at J, with 14 bases between. Germline assignment: CDR1 SGHRS and CDR2 YFSETQ. CDR3 coding DNA: TGCGCCAGCGGCGTAGCGGCGACCACAGATACGCAGTATTTT. It is translated as CASGVAATTDTQYF.

This clone was seen only a few times. The V call is TRBV5-1, the J call TRBJ1-3, with D perhaps matching TRBD1 (5 bases). CDR1 is SGHRS and CDR2 is YFSETQ in the germline V gene. The V gene lost 2 bases and the J gene lost 4 bases, with 13 bases spanning the gap. The CDR3 runs 15 residues. The CDR3 DNA is TGCGCCAGCAGCTTCTCCGGACAAGAGGGAAACACCATATATTTT. Translated: CASSFSGQEGNTIYF.

This clone was observed a few times. This sequence joins TRBV4-1 and TRBJ2-5, with TRBD2 identical over 11 bases. Germline V gives CDR1 MGHRA, CDR2 YSYEKL. Trimming cost V 4 bases and J 3 bases; bases outside gene matches: 7. The CDR3 runs 16 residues. The CDR3 DNA follows: TGCGCCAGCAGCCGCGGTAGCGGGGGGGAAAAAGAGACCCAGTACTTC. It yields the protein CASSRGSGGEKETQYF.